Listed below are T cell receptor beta chains from one sample, sequenced in a study of shared clonotypes between healthy human individuals. Generated by immunoSEQ multiplex PCR, the TCRdb table keeps only in-frame clones and is missing some. Of hundreds of thousands of clones listed, 92% are singletons. The sequenced material came from naive CD8+ T cells sorted from blood. The source is a man aged 25-45 years in good health. CDR3s include the opening cysteine and the closing phenylalanine or tryptophan. The order of the fields is CDR3 protein, V gene, J gene.

CASRGLAEEQYF	TRBV19	TRBJ2-7
CASKMSAAPYNEQFF	TRBV27	TRBJ2-1
CASSPKTGAGELFF	TRBV13	TRBJ2-2
CASSLPRVGAVQETQYF	TRBV7-9	TRBJ2-5
CASSRAGVSHNEQFF	TRBV27	TRBJ2-1
CASSEGAVYGYTF	TRBV2	TRBJ1-2
CASSSPSSRYTGELFF	TRBV27	TRBJ2-2
CASSLSTGLETQYF	TRBV7-9	TRBJ2-5
CASSERGSGNQIPYNEQFF	TRBV6-1	TRBJ2-1
CASSLSFEQYF	TRBV11-2	TRBJ2-7
CASSFLRPQHF	TRBV11-1	TRBJ1-5
CAISERDRYNEQFF	TRBV10-3	TRBJ2-1
CASSDRRQGGETQYF	TRBV25-1	TRBJ2-5
CASSPIGQPPYF	TRBV4-1	TRBJ2-4